Here is one T cell receptor beta chain with its context. RNA in amounts of about 0.45 to 1 ug was reverse transcribed with random hexamers. Across 54 Vbeta and 13 Jbeta, immunoSEQ multiplex PCR amplified TCR beta CDR3. TCRdb used MiXCR to reprocess the immunoSEQ multiplex PCR reads, holding one entry per CDR3 protein. The top ten clones hold approximately 0.093% of a sample with 190,000 or so distinct CDR3 sequences, more than 90% of them seen once. The data were obtained in a study of CD8 T cells in Susac syndrome. The specimen was CD4+ T cells from PBMCs. This clonotype was sampled from a human donor with multiple sclerosis.

In DNA, the CDR3 is TGTGCCAGCAGCATTGGGACAAAAGAGACCCAGTACTTC. Amino acid sequence: CASSIGTKETQYF. The chain couples TRBV11-2 to TRBJ2-5, with a weak D call TRBD1 (6 bases). The V gene's germline CDR1 is SGHAT and CDR2 FQNNGV. The CDR3 totals 13 residues. V was shortened by 5 bases and J by 3 bases, with 10 bases between the two germline ends.